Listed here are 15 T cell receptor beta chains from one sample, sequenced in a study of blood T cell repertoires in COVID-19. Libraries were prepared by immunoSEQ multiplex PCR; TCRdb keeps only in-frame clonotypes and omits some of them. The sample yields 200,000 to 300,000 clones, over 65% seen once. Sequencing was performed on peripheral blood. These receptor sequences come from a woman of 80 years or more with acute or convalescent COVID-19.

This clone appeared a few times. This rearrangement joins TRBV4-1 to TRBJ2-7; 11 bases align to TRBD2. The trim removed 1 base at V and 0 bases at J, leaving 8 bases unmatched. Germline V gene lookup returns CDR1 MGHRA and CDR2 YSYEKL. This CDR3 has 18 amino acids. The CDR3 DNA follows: TGCGCCAGCAGCCAAGGGCTAGCGGGAGGAACGCTCTCCTACGAGCAGTACTTC. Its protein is CASSQGLAGGTLSYEQYF.

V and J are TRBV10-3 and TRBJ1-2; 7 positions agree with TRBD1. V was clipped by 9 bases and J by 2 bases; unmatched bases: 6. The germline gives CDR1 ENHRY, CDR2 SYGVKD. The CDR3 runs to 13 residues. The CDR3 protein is CAITTGSNYGYTF. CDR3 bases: TGTGCCATTACGACAGGGTCGAACTATGGCTACACCTTC.

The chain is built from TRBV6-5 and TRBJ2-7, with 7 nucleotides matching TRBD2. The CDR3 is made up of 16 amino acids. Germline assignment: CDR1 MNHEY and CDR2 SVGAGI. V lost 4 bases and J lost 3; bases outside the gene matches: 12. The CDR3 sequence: CASSFAPGRSGYEQYF. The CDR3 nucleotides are TGTGCCAGCAGTTTTGCTCCCGGGAGGTCGGGCTACGAGCAGTACTTC.

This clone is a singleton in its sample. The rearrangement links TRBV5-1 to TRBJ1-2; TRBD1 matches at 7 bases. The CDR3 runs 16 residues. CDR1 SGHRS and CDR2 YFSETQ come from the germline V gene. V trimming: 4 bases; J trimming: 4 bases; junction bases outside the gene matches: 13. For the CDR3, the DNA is TGCGCCAGCAGCAACTCCGGGAGGGGGCGATTCTATGGCTACACCTTC. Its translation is CASSNSGRGRFYGYTF.

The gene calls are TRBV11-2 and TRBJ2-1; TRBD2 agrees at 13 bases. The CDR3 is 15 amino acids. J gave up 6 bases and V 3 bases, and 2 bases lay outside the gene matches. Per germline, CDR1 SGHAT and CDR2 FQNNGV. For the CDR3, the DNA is TGTGCCAGCAGCTTGGGGACTAGCGGGGTCAATGAGCAGTTCTTC. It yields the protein CASSLGTSGVNEQFF.

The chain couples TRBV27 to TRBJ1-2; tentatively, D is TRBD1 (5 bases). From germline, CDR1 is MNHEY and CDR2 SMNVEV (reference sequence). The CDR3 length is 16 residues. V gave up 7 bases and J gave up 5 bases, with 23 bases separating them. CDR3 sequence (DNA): TGTGCCAGCACCTATCAGCCGGGACTGCCTATTTATGGCTACACCTTC. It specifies CASTYQPGLPIYGYTF.

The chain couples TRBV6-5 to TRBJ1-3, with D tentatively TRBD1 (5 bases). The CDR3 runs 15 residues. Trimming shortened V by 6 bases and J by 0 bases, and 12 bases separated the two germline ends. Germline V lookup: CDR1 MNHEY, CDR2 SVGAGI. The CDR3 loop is CASRDNRNSGNTIYF. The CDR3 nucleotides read TGTGCCAGCAGAGACAACAGGAACTCTGGAAACACCATATATTTT.

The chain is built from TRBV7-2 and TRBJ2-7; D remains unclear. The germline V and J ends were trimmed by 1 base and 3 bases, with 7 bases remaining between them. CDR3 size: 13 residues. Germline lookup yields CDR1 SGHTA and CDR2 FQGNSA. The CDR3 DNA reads TGTGCCAGCAGCTTAGAAGTCAGCTACGAGCAGTACTTC. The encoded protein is CASSLEVSYEQYF.

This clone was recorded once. The CDR3 bases are TGTGCCAGCAGTGAGCAGGGCACAGATACGCAGTATTTT. Amino acid sequence: CASSEQGTDTQYF. This chain joins TRBV6-1 and TRBJ2-3; D call uncertain. V was cut by 3 bases and J by 1 base, with 5 bases left in between. The CDR3 length is 13 residues. The V gene's germline CDR1 is MNHNS and CDR2 SASEGT.

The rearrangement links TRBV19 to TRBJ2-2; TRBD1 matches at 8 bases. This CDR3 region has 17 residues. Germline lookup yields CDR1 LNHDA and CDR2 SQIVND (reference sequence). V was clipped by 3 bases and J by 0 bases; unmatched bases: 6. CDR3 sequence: CASSISLGQANTGELFF. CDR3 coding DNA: TGTGCCAGTAGTATCTCCCTGGGACAGGCGAACACCGGGGAGCTGTTTTTT.

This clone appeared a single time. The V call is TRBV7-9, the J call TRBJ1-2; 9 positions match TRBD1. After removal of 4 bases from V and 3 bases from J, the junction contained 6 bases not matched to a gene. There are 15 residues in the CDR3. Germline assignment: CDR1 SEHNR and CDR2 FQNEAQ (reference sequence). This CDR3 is CASSSPGQGDYGYTF. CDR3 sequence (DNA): TGTGCCAGCAGCTCACCGGGACAGGGAGACTATGGCTACACCTTC.

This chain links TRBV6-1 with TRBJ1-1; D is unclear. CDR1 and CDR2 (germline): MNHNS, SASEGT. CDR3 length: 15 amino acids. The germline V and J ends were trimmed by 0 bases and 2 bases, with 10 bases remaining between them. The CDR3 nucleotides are TGTGCCAGCAGTGAAGCGGTCAACTATAACACTGAAGCTTTCTTT. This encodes CASSEAVNYNTEAFF.

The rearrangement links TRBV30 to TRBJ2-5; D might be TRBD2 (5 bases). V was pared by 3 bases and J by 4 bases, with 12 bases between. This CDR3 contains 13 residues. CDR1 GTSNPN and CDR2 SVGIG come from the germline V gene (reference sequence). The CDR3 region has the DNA TGTGCCTGGAGCCCCCTAGCTCCAGAGACCCAGTACTTC. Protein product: CAWSPLAPETQYF.

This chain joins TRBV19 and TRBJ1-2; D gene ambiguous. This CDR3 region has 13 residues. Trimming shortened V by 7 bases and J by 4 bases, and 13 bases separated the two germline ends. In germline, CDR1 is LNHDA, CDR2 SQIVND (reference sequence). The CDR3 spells CASKGGGRYGYTF. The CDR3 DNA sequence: TGTGCCAGTAAAGGTGGAGGTCGCTATGGCTACACCTTC. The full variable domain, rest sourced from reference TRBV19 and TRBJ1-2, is DGGITQSPKYLFRKEGQNVTLSCEQNLNHDAMYWYRQDPGQGLRLIYYSQIVNDFQKGDIAEGYSVSREKKESFPLTVTSAQKNPTAFYLCASKGGGRYGYTFGSGTRLTVV.

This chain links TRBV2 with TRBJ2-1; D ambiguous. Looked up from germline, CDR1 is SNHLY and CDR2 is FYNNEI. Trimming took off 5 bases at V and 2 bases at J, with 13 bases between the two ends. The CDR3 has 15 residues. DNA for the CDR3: TGTGCCAGCAGTCATACAAGGAGAGCCTACAATGAGCAGTTCTTC. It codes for CASSHTRRAYNEQFF.